The rows below give T cell receptor beta chains drawn from one sample of a study of cytomegalovirus exposure and HLA in healthy donors. Assay: immunoSEQ multiplex PCR; the TCRdb copy retains only in-frame clones and omits some. Among under 200,000 clones, nearly 80% were seen once, and the ten largest hold more than 12%. Material: PBMCs. These receptors all come from a man in his fifties in good health and CMV-seropositive. Both conserved end residues are part of each CDR3. D genes are given only for firm matches. A clone size is listed for some rows: how often the clone was seen (once, few, many), or a class if it is expanded.

>-|TRBJ2-6|TRBV11-3|TRBD1
TGTGCCAGCAGCTTGGGACAGGGGGCCGCTGGGGCCAACGTCCTGACTTTC
CASSLGQGAAGANVLTF
>-|TRBJ2-5|TRBV13|-
TGTGCCAGCAGCTTAGTGAGAACAGTACAAGAGACCCAGTACTTC
CASSLVRTVQETQYF
>-|TRBJ1-1|TRBV13|TRBD1
TGTGCCAGCAGCCCGATGACAGGGATGAACACTGAAGCTTTCTTT
CASSPMTGMNTEAFF
>once|TRBJ1-5|TRBV4-1|-
TGCGCCAGCAGCCAAGATCACGGATCGGGGGGAAGGAGCAATCAGCCCCAGCATTTT
CASSQDHGSGGRSNQPQHF
>-|TRBJ2-2|TRBV11-2|-
TGTGCCAGCAGCCCAAGAAGTAGGGGTTTGACCGGGGAGCTGTTTTTT
CASSPRSRGLTGELFF
>-|TRBJ2-6|TRBV30|-
TGTGCCTGGAGCGGCTCTGGGGCCAACGTCCTGACTTTC
CAWSGSGANVLTF
>-|TRBJ2-1|TRBV5-1|-
TGCGCCAGCAGCTTGGTTGCAGGGAAAAATGAGCAGTTCTTC
CASSLVAGKNEQFF
>once|TRBJ2-7|TRBV19|-
TGTGCCAGTAGTATGAGCGGGACAGGTACCTACGAGCAGTACTTC
CASSMSGTGTYEQYF
>-|TRBJ1-2|TRBV28|-
TGTGCCAGCAGCCCTAGAAACTATGGCTACACCTTC
CASSPRNYGYTF
>-|TRBJ2-5|TRBV7-2|-
TGTGCCAGCAGCTTAGGGCCTCAAGAGACCCAGTACTTC
CASSLGPQETQYF
>-|TRBJ1-4|TRBV5-1|TRBD1
TGCGCCAGCAGCGGGGAGACAGGGGGCTTAACTAATGAAAAACTGTTTTTT
CASSGETGGLTNEKLFF
>-|TRBJ2-2|TRBV27|-
TGTGCCAGCAGTCCCCGACTTAACACCGGGGAGCTGTTTTTT
CASSPRLNTGELFF
>-|TRBJ1-1|TRBV7-2|-
TGTGCCAGCGTCCAAACTACAGGGAACACTGAAGCTTTCTTT
CASVQTTGNTEAFF
>-|TRBJ1-1|TRBV4-2|TRBD1
TGTGCCAGCAGCCAAGAGTGGGACAGGGAAGCTTTCTTT
CASSQEWDREAFF
>-|TRBJ2-5|TRBV4-1|-
TGCGCCAGCTCCAGAGGAGGGCAATATATCCAAGAGACCCAGTACTTC
CASSRGGQYIQETQYF
>once|TRBJ1-2|TRBV2|-
TGTGCCAGCGGGGCAGAGAAAGTCTATGGCTACACCTTC
CASGAEKVYGYTF
>-|TRBJ2-1|TRBV4-2|TRBD2
TGTGCCAGCAGCCAAGATAGGACTAGCGGGGCTTTCGGTGAGCAGTTCTTC
CASSQDRTSGAFGEQFF
>-|TRBJ2-3|TRBV9|-
TGTGCCAGCAGCCCTCCAGGGACAAGCACAGATACGCAGTATTTT
CASSPPGTSTDTQYF
>-|TRBJ2-1|TRBV5-4|TRBD2
TGTGCCAGCAGCCGTAGCGGGGGGGCCCACAATGAGCAGTTCTTC
CASSRSGGAHNEQFF
>-|TRBJ1-2|TRBV4-1|-
TGCGCCAGCAGCCAAGATTGGGGCGGATCGGCAGGGCTCTACTATGGCTACACCTTC
CASSQDWGGSAGLYYGYTF
>few|TRBJ1-1|TRBV2|-
TGTGCCAGCAGACAAACCCGGGAATCTGGGTCTGAAGCTTTCTTT
CASRQTRESGSEAFF
>-|TRBJ2-7|TRBV6-6|TRBD2
TGTGCCAGCAGTTCGACTAGCGTGACCTACGAGCAGTACTTC
CASSSTSVTYEQYF
>-|TRBJ2-5|TRBV6-5|-
TGTGCCAGCAGTTACTCGATACTGAACCAAGAGACCCAGTACTTC
CASSYSILNQETQYF
>-|TRBJ1-3|TRBV19|-
TGTGCCAGTAGTATGGAGGCCTACTCTGGAAACACCATATATTTT
CASSMEAYSGNTIYF
>-|TRBJ2-5|TRBV2|-
TGTGCCAGCAGTGCTCAGAGGAGGGAGACCCAGTACTTC
CASSAQRRETQYF
>-|TRBJ2-3|TRBV15|TRBD1
TGTGCCACCAGCGGGGACAGGATGTCCACAGATACGCAGTATTTT
CATSGDRMSTDTQYF
>few|TRBJ1-1|TRBV6-1|-
TGTGCCAGCACCCTTACAGGAGCCTTTACTGAAGCTTTCTTT
CASTLTGAFTEAFF
>-|TRBJ2-1|TRBV6-5|TRBD1
TGTGCCAGCAAGAGGGGGCAATGGGGTGAGCAGTTCTTC
CASKRGQWGEQFF
>-|TRBJ2-2|TRBV7-8|-
TGTGCCAGCAGCTTAACAGAGGCCTCAGGGGGAGGCGGGGAGCTGTTTTTT
CASSLTEASGGGGELFF